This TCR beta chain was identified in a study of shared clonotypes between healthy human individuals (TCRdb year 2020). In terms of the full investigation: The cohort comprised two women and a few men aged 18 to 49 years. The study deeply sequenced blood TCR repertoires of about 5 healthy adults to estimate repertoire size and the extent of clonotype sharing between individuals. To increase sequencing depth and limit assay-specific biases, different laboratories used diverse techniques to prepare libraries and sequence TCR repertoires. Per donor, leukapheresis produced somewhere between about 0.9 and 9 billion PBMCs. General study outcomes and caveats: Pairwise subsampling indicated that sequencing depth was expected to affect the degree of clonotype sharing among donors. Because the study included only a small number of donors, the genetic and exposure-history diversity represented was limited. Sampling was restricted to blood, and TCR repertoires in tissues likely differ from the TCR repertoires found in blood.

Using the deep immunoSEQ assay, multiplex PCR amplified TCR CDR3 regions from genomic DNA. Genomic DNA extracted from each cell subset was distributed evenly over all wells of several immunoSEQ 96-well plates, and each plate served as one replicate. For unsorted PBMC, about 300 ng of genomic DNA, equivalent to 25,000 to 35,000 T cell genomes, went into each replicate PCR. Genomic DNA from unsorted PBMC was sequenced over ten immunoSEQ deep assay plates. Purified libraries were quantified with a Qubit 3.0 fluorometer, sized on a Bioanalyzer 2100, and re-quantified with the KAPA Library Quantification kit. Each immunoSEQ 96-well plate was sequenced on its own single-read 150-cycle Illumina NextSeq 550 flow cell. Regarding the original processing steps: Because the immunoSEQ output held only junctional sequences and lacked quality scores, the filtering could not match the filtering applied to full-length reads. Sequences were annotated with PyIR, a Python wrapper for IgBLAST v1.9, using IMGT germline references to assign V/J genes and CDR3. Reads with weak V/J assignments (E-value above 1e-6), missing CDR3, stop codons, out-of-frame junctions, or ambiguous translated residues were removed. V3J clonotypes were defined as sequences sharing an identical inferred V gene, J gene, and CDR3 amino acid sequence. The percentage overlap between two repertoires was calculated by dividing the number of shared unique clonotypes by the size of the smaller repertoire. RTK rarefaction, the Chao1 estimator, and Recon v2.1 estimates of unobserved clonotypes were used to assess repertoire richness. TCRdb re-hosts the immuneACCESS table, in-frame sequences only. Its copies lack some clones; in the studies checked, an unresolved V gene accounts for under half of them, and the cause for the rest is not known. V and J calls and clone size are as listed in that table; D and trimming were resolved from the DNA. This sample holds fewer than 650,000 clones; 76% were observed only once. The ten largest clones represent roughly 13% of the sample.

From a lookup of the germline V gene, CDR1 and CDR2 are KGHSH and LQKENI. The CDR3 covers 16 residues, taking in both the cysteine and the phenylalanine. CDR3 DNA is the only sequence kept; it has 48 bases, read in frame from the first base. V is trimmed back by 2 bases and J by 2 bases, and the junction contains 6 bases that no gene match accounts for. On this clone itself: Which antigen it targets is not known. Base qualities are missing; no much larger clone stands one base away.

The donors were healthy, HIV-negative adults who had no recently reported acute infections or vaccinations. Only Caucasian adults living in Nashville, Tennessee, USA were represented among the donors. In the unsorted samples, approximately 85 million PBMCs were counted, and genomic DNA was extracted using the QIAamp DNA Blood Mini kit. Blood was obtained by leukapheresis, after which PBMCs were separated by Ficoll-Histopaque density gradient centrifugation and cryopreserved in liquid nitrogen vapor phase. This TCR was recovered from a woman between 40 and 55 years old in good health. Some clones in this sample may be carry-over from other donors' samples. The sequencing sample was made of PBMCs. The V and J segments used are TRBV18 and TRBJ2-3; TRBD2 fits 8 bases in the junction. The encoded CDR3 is CASSPFSGGDTDTQYF. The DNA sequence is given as TGTGCCAGCTCACCATTCAGCGGGGGTGACACAGATACGCAGTATTTT.